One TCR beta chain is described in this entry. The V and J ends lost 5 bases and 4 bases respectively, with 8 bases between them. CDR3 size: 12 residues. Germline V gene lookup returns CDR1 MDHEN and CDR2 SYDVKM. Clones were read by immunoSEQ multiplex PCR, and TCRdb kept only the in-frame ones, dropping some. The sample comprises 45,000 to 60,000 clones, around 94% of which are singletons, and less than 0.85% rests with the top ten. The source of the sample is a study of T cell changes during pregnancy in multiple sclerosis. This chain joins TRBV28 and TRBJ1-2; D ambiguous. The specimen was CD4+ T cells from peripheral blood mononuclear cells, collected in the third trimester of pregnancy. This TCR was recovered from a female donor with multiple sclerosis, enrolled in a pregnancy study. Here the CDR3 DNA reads TGTGCCAGCAGTAACAGATTCTATGGCTACACCTTC. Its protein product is CASSNRFYGYTF.